This TCR beta chain derives from a study of human T cells and chemical hapten exposure. Study in general: Read at 6 days, the patch tests placed 0.01% DPC on the upper back.

This CDR3 is 14 amino acids long. V was pared by 3 bases and J by 2 bases, with 13 bases between. CDR1 is SQVTM and CDR2 is ANQGSEA in the germline V gene. MiXCR, applied by TCRdb to the RACE reads, yields one record per CDR3 protein. The table records 150,000 to 200,000 distinct CDR3 sequences, nearly 30% of them present only once. The time point denotes: pre-sensitization, week 0. The sample's treatment: therapeutic diphenylcyclopropenone sensitization with weekly scalp DPC. Extraction yielded total RNA from whole blood (unfractionated). The material was whole blood, obtained in connection with sensitization to the hapten diphenylcyclopropenone (DPC). This receptor was obtained from a woman in her twenties or thirties with alopecia areata. Some clones in this sample may be carry-over from other donors' samples. The gene calls are TRBV29-1 and TRBJ2-5; D perhaps matches TRBD2 (6 bases). The CDR3 bases are TGCAGCGTTGACCTGGGACTTATACAAGAGACCCAGTACTTC. It codes for CSVDLGLIQETQYF.